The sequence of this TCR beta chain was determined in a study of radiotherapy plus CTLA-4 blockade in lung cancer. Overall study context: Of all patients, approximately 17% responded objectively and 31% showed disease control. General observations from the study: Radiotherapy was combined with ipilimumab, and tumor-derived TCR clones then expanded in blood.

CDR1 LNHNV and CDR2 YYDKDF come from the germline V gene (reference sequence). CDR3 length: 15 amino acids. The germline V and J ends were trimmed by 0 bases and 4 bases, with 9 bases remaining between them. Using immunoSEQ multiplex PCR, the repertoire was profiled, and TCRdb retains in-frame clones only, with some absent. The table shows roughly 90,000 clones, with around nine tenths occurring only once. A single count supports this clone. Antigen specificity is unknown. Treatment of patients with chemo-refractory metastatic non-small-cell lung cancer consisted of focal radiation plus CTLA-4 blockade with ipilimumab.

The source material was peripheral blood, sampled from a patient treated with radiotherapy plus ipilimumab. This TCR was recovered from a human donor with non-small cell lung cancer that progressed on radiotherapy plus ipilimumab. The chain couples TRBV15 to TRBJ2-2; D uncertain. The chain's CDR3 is CATSRDGLGTGELFF. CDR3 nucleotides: TGTGCCACCAGCAGAGATGGGTTGGGCACCGGGGAGCTGTTTTTT.